The 7 T cell receptor beta chains given below trace back to one sample, sequenced in a study of shared clonotypes between healthy human individuals. Method: immunoSEQ multiplex PCR; TCRdb's copy keeps in-frame clones and lacks some. The repertoire holds roughly 2.2 million clones, roughly 90% seen once, with 0.37% in the top ten. The sequenced material came from naive CD4+ T cells from PBMCs. Subset reported: CD45RA+ positively selected. All receptors come from a man younger than 35 in good health. Some clones in this sample may be carry-over from other donors' samples.

In this sample, this clone turned up once. V is TRBV7-3 and J is TRBJ2-3; TRBD2 agrees at 13 bases. This CDR3 has 18 amino acids. V shed 8 bases, J shed 2 bases, and the junction held 13 bases outside the gene matches. Germline CDR1 reads SGHTA; CDR2 reads FQGTGA. For the CDR3, the DNA is TGTGCCAGCGCTAGGGGCGCAACTAGCGGGAGGGCCACAGATACGCAGTATTTT. It encodes CASARGATSGRATDTQYF. Supplemented by reference TRBV7-3 and TRBJ2-3, the full variable domain reads GAGVSQTPSNKVTEKGKYVELRCDPISGHTALYWYRQSLGQGPEFLIYFQGTGAADDSGLPNDRFFAVRPEGSVSTLKIQRTERGDSAVYLCASARGATSGRATDTQYFGPGTRLTVL.

This rearrangement joins TRBV18 to TRBJ2-1; TRBD2 aligns across 11 bases. CDR1 and CDR2 from the germline V gene are KGHSH and LQKENI. The J segment lost 6 bases and the V segment lost 3 bases, leaving 7 bases of the junction unmatched. This CDR3 comprises 16 residues. The CDR3 region has the DNA TGTGCCAGCTCACCCACCGTTACTAGCGGGAGCAATGAGCAGTTCTTC. Protein product: CASSPTVTSGSNEQFF.

Concerning this clone itself: The same CDR3 is also encoded by other DNA sequences in this sample. The V call is TRBV28, the J call TRBJ2-1; 10 positions agree with TRBD1. This CDR3 is 15 amino acids long. V was clipped by 0 bases and J by 4 bases; unmatched bases: 0. Germline V gene sequence: CDR1 MDHEN, CDR2 SYDVKM. The CDR3 DNA reads TGTGCCAGCAGTTTATGGGGACAGGGGTACAATGAGCAGTTCTTC. Protein: CASSLWGQGYNEQFF.

The rearrangement joins TRBV9 to TRBJ2-2; D uncertain. CDR3 length: 14 residues. Germline V gene data show CDR1 as SGDLS and CDR2 as YYNGEE. V lost 8 bases and J 0 bases, leaving 11 bases between the germline ends. CDR3 nucleotide sequence: TGTGCCAGTAAGGCGGACGCGAACACCGGGGAGCTGTTTTTT. The encoded protein is CASKADANTGELFF.

The chain carries TRBV5-1 and TRBJ2-7; no firm D call. The CDR3 runs 15 residues. With 0 bases removed from V and 4 bases from J, the gap between germline ends came to 14 bases. Per germline, CDR1 SGHRS and CDR2 YFSETQ. CDR3 in DNA: TGCGCCAGCAGCTTGGTGAACTCGCCGGAGTACGAGCAGTACTTC. Residues: CASSLVNSPEYEQYF.

The chain uses TRBV28 and TRBJ1-1; a possible D gene is TRBD1 (5 bases). The CDR3 length is 14 residues. With 5 bases removed from V and 0 bases from J, the gap between germline ends came to 10 bases. The V gene's germline CDR1 is MDHEN and CDR2 SYDVKM. CDR3 sequence reads: CASSLRGMNTEAFF. CDR3 coding DNA: TGTGCCAGCAGTCTCCGGGGGATGAACACTGAAGCTTTCTTT.

The chain carries TRBV29-1 and TRBJ1-2; D remains ambiguous. CDR1 SQVTM and CDR2 ANQGSEA come from the germline V gene. This CDR3 has 12 amino acids. The V end lost 5 bases, the J end lost 6 bases, and 13 bases lay between the germline ends. This CDR3 reads CSVLSPGDGYTF. The CDR3 nucleotides read TGCAGCGTTTTATCCCCTGGGGATGGCTACACCTTC.